This TCR beta chain was retrieved from a study of blood T cell repertoires in COVID-19. V dropped 8 bases and J dropped 4 bases, with 21 bases sitting between them. The CDR3 runs to 16 residues. The germline V gene has CDR1 SNHLY and CDR2 FYNNEI. Individuals drawn from around 24 US areas were about 18 to 90 years old. Cohort placement rested on clinical history that participants reported themselves. Recovered participants had two consecutive negative NP/OP PCR tests, healthcare professional clearance, or symptom resolution. Here immunoSEQ multiplex PCR was the method, and the copy in TCRdb shows in-frame clones only, minus some. The repertoire holds about 410,000 clones, with 90% as singletons.

The TCR comes from a man younger than 30 who had recovered from COVID-19. The sample consisted of PBMCs or T cells enriched from blood (not recorded which). The gene calls are TRBV2 and TRBJ1-5; D is unresolved. Here the CDR3 DNA reads TGTGCCAGCGAACAGAACCCAGGAACACCTAATCAGCCCCAGCATTTT. As protein: CASEQNPGTPNQPQHF.